The 7 T cell receptor beta chains below were found in one sample sequenced in a study of T cell changes during pregnancy in multiple sclerosis. The assay was immunoSEQ multiplex PCR, and TCRdb's table has in-frame clones only and misses some. The sample shows some 67,000 clones, 90% to 95% of them seen only once. The material sequenced was peripheral blood, taken after pregnancy. All receptors come from a female donor with multiple sclerosis, enrolled in a pregnancy study.

J is TRBJ1-1 and V is TRBV10-3, with TRBD1 as a possible D gene (6 bases). CDR1 and CDR2 (germline): ENHRY, SYGVKD. The CDR3 is 15 residues long. The V end lost 5 bases, the J end lost 6 bases, and 19 bases lay between the germline ends. Here the CDR3 reads CAISPGQFKAAEAFF. The CDR3 bases are TGTGCCATCAGTCCTGGACAGTTTAAGGCCGCTGAAGCTTTCTTT.

Only one count was recorded for this clone. The chain carries TRBV5-4 and TRBJ2-7; the D gene is possibly TRBD2 (6 bases). Deletions cut 4 bases from V and 2 bases from J, with 13 bases between. Germline V lookup: CDR1 SGHNT, CDR2 YYREEE (reference sequence). This CDR3 spans 14 amino acids. This CDR3 is CASSATSTTYEQYF. The CDR3 DNA reads TGTGCCAGCAGCGCCACTAGCACTACCTACGAGCAGTACTTC.

This clone was seen only once. The chain carries TRBV19 and TRBJ1-1; D ambiguous. Germline CDR1 LNHDA, CDR2 SQIVND (reference sequence). The germline V and J ends were trimmed by 1 base and 10 bases, with 13 bases remaining between them. The CDR3 has 13 residues. CDR3 nucleotides: TGTGCCAGTAGTATAGGGACTGTTCAAGTAGCTTTCTTT. The encoded protein is CASSIGTVQVAFF.

The chain employs TRBV25-1 and TRBJ2-1; D is possibly TRBD2 (7 bases). Trimming shortened V by 11 bases and J by 12 bases, and 14 bases separated the two germline ends. CDR1 and CDR2 (germline): MGHDK, SYGVNS. CDR3 length equals 10 residues. CDR3 loop: CAAGGLRQFF. The DNA of the CDR3 is TGTGCCGCCGGGGGGCTTAGGCAGTTCTTC.

This chain joins TRBV7-2 and TRBJ2-1, with TRBD2 matching over 8 bases. V lost 4 bases, J lost 6 bases, and 2 bases stayed unmatched. The length of the CDR3 is 13 residues. Germline V gene data show CDR1 as SGHTA and CDR2 as FQGNSA. CDR3 sequence reads: CASSSTSGNEQFF. The DNA for the CDR3 is TGTGCCAGCAGCTCCACTAGCGGCAATGAGCAGTTCTTC.

The V and J genes are TRBV11-2 and TRBJ2-7, with D perhaps matching TRBD1 (5 bases). With 5 bases removed from V and 6 bases from J, the gap between germline ends came to 17 bases. CDR1 is SGHAT and CDR2 is FQNNGV in the germline V gene. The CDR3 contains 14 residues. DNA for the CDR3: TGTGCCAGCAGCGTTGGGGCTCGGATGGGCGAGCAGTACTTC. Protein: CASSVGARMGEQYF. Looking up the rest from reference TRBV11-2 and TRBJ2-7 gives the full variable domain: EAGVAQSPRYKIIEKRQSVAFWCNPISGHATLYWYQQILGQGPKLLIQFQNNGVVDDSQLPKDRFSAERLKGVDSTLKIQPAKLEDSAVYLCASSVGARMGEQYFGPGTRLTVT.

The V gene is TRBV5-4, the J gene TRBJ2-7; 7 bases map to TRBD1. Germline loops: CDR1 SGHNT, CDR2 YYREEE (reference sequence). V gave up 0 bases and J gave up 1 base; unmatched junction bases: 1. The CDR3 is made up of 14 amino acids. CDR3: CASSLDRGSYEQYF. The CDR3 coding sequence is TGTGCCAGCAGCTTGGACAGGGGTTCCTACGAGCAGTACTTC.